A single sample is the source of the 13 T cell receptor beta chains below, sequenced in a study of CD8 T cells in Susac syndrome. Random hexamers were used to reverse transcribe the RNA input (about 0.5 to 1 ug). In TCRdb, the immunoSEQ multiplex PCR reads were re-called with MiXCR into one record per CDR3 protein. Here the sample spans roughly 200,000 distinct CDR3 sequences, approximately 95% being singletons. Source material: CD8+ T cells from PBMCs. Receptor source: a human donor with multiple sclerosis.

This chain uses TRBV13 with TRBJ2-3, with TRBD1 as a possible D gene (6 bases). The CDR3 sequence is 14 residues long. The germline V gene has CDR1 PRHDT and CDR2 FYEKMQ (reference sequence). The V gene lost 5 bases and the J gene lost 6 bases, with 15 bases spanning the gap. In nucleotides, the CDR3 is TGTGCCAGCAGCGCACAGGGAATAGGGGATACGCAGTATTTT. This gives the protein CASSAQGIGDTQYF.

The chain has TRBV20-1 and TRBJ2-1; tentative D call: TRBD1 (6 bases). This CDR3 contains 15 residues. CDR1 is DFQATT, CDR2 SNEGSKA, per germline (reference sequence). V was clipped by 5 bases and J by 0 bases, with 14 bases between them. CDR3 loop: CSAPHTGSSYNEQFF. The CDR3 DNA sequence: TGCAGTGCTCCTCACACAGGGAGCTCCTACAATGAGCAGTTCTTC.

J is TRBJ2-3 and V is TRBV9, with D perhaps assigned TRBD1 or TRBD2 (5 bases each). CDR3 length equals 16 residues. Germline V CDR1 and CDR2: SGDLS, YYNGEE. Trimming pared 3 bases from V and 2 bases from J, leaving 16 bases between. In DNA form, the CDR3 reads TGTGCCAGCAGCGACCCAATGGGGGTCGACACAGATACGCAGTATTTT. It encodes CASSDPMGVDTDTQYF. Based on the CDR3 plus reference TRBV9 and TRBJ2-3, the full variable domain is DSGVTQTPKHLITATGQRVTLRCSPRSGDLSVYWYQQSLDQGLQFLIQYYNGEERAKGNILERFSAQQFPDLHSELNLSSLELGDSALYFCASSDPMGVDTDTQYFGPGTRLTVL.

This chain links TRBV29-1 with TRBJ2-5; D may match TRBD1 or TRBD2 (5 bases each). With 4 bases removed from V and 9 bases from J, the gap between germline ends came to 15 bases. The V gene's germline CDR1 is SQVTM and CDR2 ANQGSEA. The CDR3 runs to 12 residues. CDR3 bases: TGCAGCGTTGGGGGGAAGGTCAGAGCCCAGTACTTC. Protein: CSVGGKVRAQYF.

The chain joins TRBV9 to TRBJ2-7; 9 bases line up with TRBD1. Looked up from germline, CDR1 is SGDLS and CDR2 is YYNGEE. Trimming at V came to 4 bases and at J to 7 bases, leaving 12 bases not matched to a gene. The CDR3 is 15 residues long. The CDR3 reads CASSRTGGISGEQYF. For the CDR3, the DNA is TGTGCCAGCAGCAGAACAGGGGGCATCTCGGGTGAGCAGTACTTC.

The chain combines TRBV30 with TRBJ2-1; 12 bases are a match to TRBD2. CDR3 length: 14 amino acids. The V gene end was trimmed by 5 bases and the J gene end by 8 bases; junction bases not matched to a gene: 7. Per germline, CDR1 GTSNPN and CDR2 SVGIG (reference sequence). CDR3 in amino acids: CAWETSGRNDEQFF. CDR3 nucleotide sequence: TGTGCCTGGGAAACTAGCGGGAGGAACGATGAGCAGTTCTTC.

The chain recombines TRBV3-1 with TRBJ2-1, with 8 bases matching TRBD1. Trimming removed 3 bases from V and 5 bases from J; junction bases left unmatched: 6. This CDR3 contains 15 residues. Germline values: CDR1 LGHDT, CDR2 YNNKEL (reference sequence). The CDR3 coding sequence is TGTGCCAGCAGCCAGTTCGGGACAGGCGACAATGAGCAGTTCTTC. Translated: CASSQFGTGDNEQFF.

In its sample, this clonotype was seen once. This chain uses TRBV27 with TRBJ2-5; a possible D gene is TRBD1 (5 bases). CDR3 length: 12 amino acids. CDR1 and CDR2 (germline): MNHEY, SMNVEV (reference sequence). Trimming cost V 9 bases and J 2 bases, with 10 bases left between them. Written as DNA, the CDR3 is TGTGCCAGTTGGACATCTCAAGAGACCCAGTACTTC. It encodes CASWTSQETQYF.

The V call is TRBV4-2, the J call TRBJ2-1, with TRBD1 as a possible D gene (6 bases). CDR1 and CDR2 from the germline V gene are LGHNA and YNFKEQ. The CDR3 is 14 residues long. Trimming pared 0 bases from V and 8 bases from J, leaving 11 bases between. The CDR3 here is CASSQDPDSYEQFF. CDR3 nucleotides: TGTGCCAGCAGCCAAGATCCGGACAGCTATGAGCAGTTCTTC.

This chain links TRBV5-6 with TRBJ2-1; no firm D call. The CDR3 extends over 13 amino acids. CDR1 and CDR2 (germline): SGHDT, YYEEEE. Deletions cut 6 bases from V and 10 bases from J, with 17 bases between. This CDR3 is CASTLDPPLEQFF. CDR3 nucleotides: TGTGCCAGCACCCTCGACCCTCCCCTCGAGCAGTTCTTC.

The J gene is TRBJ1-2, the V gene TRBV20-1, with no clear D. V was shortened by 0 bases and J by 1 base, with 9 bases between the two germline ends. This CDR3 is 14 amino acids long. CDR1 and CDR2 (germline): DFQATT, SNEGSKA (reference sequence). CDR3 amino acids: CSARDPDFNYGYTF. CDR3 sequence (DNA): TGCAGTGCTAGAGATCCGGATTTTAACTATGGCTACACCTTC.

The genes are TRBV12-3 or TRBV12-4 and TRBJ1-2; no clear D gene. The CDR3 covers 12 residues. Trimming removed 2 bases from V and 3 bases from J, with 4 bases in between. CDR3 sequence reads: CASSLSDYGYTF. The CDR3 coding sequence is TGTGCCAGCAGTTTATCGGACTATGGCTACACCTTC.

The chain joins TRBV25-1 to TRBJ1-1; no clear D. CDR1 MGHDK and CDR2 SYGVNS come from the germline V gene. The CDR3 runs to 11 residues. Trimming cost V 3 bases and J 6 bases, with 5 bases left between them. The chain's CDR3 is CASSDFAEAFF. As DNA, the CDR3 is TGTGCCAGCAGTGACTTCGCTGAAGCTTTCTTT.